This T cell receptor (beta chain) stems from a study of blood T cell repertoires in COVID-19. Some clones are missing from TCRdb's copy, which holds only in-frame ones; the method was immunoSEQ multiplex PCR. In the table there are 180,000 or so clones, 88% of which are singletons. The germline CDR1 and CDR2 sequences are SGHTA and FQGNSA. This CDR3 is built from 11 residues. Germline trimming cut 5 bases from V and 12 bases from J; bases unmatched to any gene: 3. The sample comprised peripheral blood. The receptor was derived from a man younger than 30 with active or convalescent COVID-19. The V gene is TRBV7-2, the J gene TRBJ2-1, with 8 bases aligning to TRBD1. CDR3 coding DNA: TGTGCCAGCAGCCCAGACAGGGGGCAGTTCTTC. Residues: CASSPDRGQFF.